The T cell receptor (beta chain) described here comes from a study of blood T cells in healthy people across ages. J lost 10 bases, V lost 5 bases, and 2 bases had no gene match. The CDR3 is made up of 12 amino acids. Germline-derived CDR1 and CDR2 are MNHEY and SVGEGT. Using a J-beta primer mix together with a sample-barcoded 5' primer, a second PCR was run for 7 to 11 cycles. TCRdb reprocessed the 5' RACE reads via MiXCR and lists one record per CDR3 protein. The sample carries 1.4 million to 1.5 million distinct CDR3 sequences, 42% recorded once. This rearrangement joins TRBV6-2 or TRBV6-3 to TRBJ2-2; 9 bases line up with TRBD1. The source of this sequence is a woman younger than 35 in good health. The sequencing input was blood. The CDR3 spells CASSHRGQELFF. CDR3 nucleotide sequence: TGTGCCAGCAGTCACAGGGGGCAGGAGCTGTTTTTT.